Included here is one T cell receptor beta chain sequence, with context. There is no known antigen for this receptor. It has no much larger one-base neighbor in the sample; base qualities were not kept. TCRbeta CDR3 sequencing was performed on sorted unstimulated T cells and on proliferating T cells recovered from mixed lymphocyte reactions. Fresh whole blood from approximately 11 HLA-typed healthy donors served as the source for isolating PBMCs. To map where alloreactive clones came from, CD4+ non-regulatory T cells in the unstimulated state were FACS-sorted. The data were obtained in a study of siplizumab effects on memory and regulatory T cells (dated by TCRdb to about 2019). At the level of the whole study: The study looked at the effect of siplizumab, an anti-CD2 antibody, on alloreactive T-cell subsets in allogeneic mixed lymphocyte reactions made from human PBMCs. Findings and caveats that apply to the study as a whole: Sequences below about 10^-5 frequency were poorly captured, so only a minor fraction of alloreactive clones could be mapped to unstimulated subsets. Whether proliferating Tregs from siplizumab cultures actually had suppressive function was not functionally confirmed. About 80-97% of proliferating CD4+ or CD8+ clones could not be given a naive or memory phenotype. Siplizumab significantly reduced the cumulative frequency of alloreactive sequences traceable to unstimulated CD4+ memory T cells. In reactions with siplizumab, an average of about 75% of mappable alloreactive CD4+ clones were Treg-derived, compared with 25% to 30% in control reactions. Unstimulated naive T cells appeared to be more diverse than memory T cells, and naive cells seemed to make a substantial contribution to the alloresponse.

V lost 2 bases and J lost 2 bases, and the count of bases not matched to a germline gene is 5. Per the germline V gene, MNHEY is the CDR1 and SVGAGI is the CDR2. From the cysteine up to the phenylalanine, the CDR3 has a length of 16 residues. The DNA shown is the 48-base CDR3, in frame from base 1. The library was made by the immunoSEQ multiplex PCR assay. Roughly 100,000 TCR templates per sample were assayed on the deep sequencing platform. Genomic DNA extracted from sorted T cells was used for TCRbeta CDR3 sequencing. For the original study's pipeline: The R programming language was used for the clonal analysis of the TCRbeta CDR3 data. Comparing unstimulated samples against CFSE-low samples taken after the reaction was how alloreactive CD4+ and CD8+ clones were defined. Regulatory or non-regulatory origin was assigned to alloreactive CD4+ clones by matching of sequences to sorted unstimulated Treg and non-Treg repertoires. What TCRdb holds here is the immuneACCESS table cut down to in-frame rearrangements. Part of the clones is not present; checked against another copy, under half of the missing clones reflect an unresolved V gene, and the others are unexplained. That table furnishes V, J and clone size, whereas the DNA furnished D and trimming. The sample includes around 100,000 clones, with nearly 95% observed a single time. The ten largest clones take up over 0.25% of the sample.

The rearrangement joined TRBV6-5 to TRBJ2-5, with 10 bases aligning to TRBD2. The sample comprised non-Treg CD4+ T cells sorted from blood. Per the publication, the cell subset or site label means: FACS-sorted unstimulated CD4+ non-regulatory T cells. This sequence originates from a human donor in good health. The bases are TGTGCCAGCAGTTACCCGGCTAGCGGGGGACAAGAGACCCAGTACTTC. The resulting protein is CASSYPASGGQETQYF.